This T cell receptor (beta chain) was sequenced during a study of T cell responses to AZD1222 COVID-19 vaccine. Germline CDR1 and CDR2: SGHVS and FQNEAQ. CDR3 length equals 14 residues. V was trimmed by 1 base and J by 4 bases, leaving 11 bases between them. Concerning this clone: Its target is not known.

Study-wide results and limits: Nearly half of spike-specific TCRs reportedly go after variant regions that carry no mutations.

Clones were read by immunoSEQ multiplex PCR, and TCRdb kept only the in-frame ones, dropping some. The sample carries 150,000 to 200,000 clones, 85% to 95% recorded once. The chain links TRBV7-8 to TRBJ2-7; D gene unclear. The sequence was collected from an adult who received the AZD1222 COVID-19 vaccine. Sequenced here: peripheral blood, sampled 28 days after the second AZD1222 dose. The CDR3 DNA is TGTGCCAGCAGCTTAGGGCCCCCTTTTTACGAGCAGTACTTC. Translation gives CASSLGPPFYEQYF.